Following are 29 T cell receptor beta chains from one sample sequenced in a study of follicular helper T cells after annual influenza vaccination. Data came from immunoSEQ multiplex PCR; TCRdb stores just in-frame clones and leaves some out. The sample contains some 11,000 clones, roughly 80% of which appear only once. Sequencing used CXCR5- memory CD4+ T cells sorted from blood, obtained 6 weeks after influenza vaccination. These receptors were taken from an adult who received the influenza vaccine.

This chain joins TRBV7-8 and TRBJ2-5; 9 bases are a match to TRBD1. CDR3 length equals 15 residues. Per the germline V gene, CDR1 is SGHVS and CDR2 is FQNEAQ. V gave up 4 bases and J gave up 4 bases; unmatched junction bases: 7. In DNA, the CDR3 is TGTGCCAGCAGCTCAACAGGGGGCGCGGGAGAGACCCAGTACTTC. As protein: CASSSTGGAGETQYF.

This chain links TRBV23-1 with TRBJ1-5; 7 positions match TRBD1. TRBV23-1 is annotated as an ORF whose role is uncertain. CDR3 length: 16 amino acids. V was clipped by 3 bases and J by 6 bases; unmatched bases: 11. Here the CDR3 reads CASSHSGGQAGQPQHF. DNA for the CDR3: TGCGCCAGCAGTCATTCAGGAGGACAGGCTGGTCAGCCCCAGCATTTT.

CDR3: CASSGKPRRSSYNEQFF. CDR3 DNA sequence: TGTGCCAGCAGCGGGAAGCCCCGGCGGAGCTCCTACAATGAGCAGTTCTTC. The chain combines TRBV11-2 with TRBJ2-1; the D is unclear. V shed 5 bases and J shed 0 bases, with 17 bases lying between them. Germline CDR1 reads SGHAT; CDR2 reads FQNNGV. The CDR3 runs 17 residues.

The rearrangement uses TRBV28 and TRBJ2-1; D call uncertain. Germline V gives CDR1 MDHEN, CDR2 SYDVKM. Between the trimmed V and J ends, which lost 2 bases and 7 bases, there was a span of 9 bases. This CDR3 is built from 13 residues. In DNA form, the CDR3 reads TGTGCCAGCAGTTTAAGCAACCCAAATGAGCAGTTCTTC. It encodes CASSLSNPNEQFF.

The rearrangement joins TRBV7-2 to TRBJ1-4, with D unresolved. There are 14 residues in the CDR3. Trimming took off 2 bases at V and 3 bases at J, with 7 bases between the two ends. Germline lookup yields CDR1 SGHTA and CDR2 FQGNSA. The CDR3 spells CASSLIGANEKLFF. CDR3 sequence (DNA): TGTGCCAGCAGCTTAATCGGGGCTAATGAAAAACTGTTTTTT.

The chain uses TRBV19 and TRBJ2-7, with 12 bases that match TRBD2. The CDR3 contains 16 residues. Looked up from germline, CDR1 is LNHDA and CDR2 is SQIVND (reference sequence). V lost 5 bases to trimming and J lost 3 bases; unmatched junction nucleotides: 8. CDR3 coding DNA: TGTGCCAGTAGTTCGGGTACTAGCGGGGGGTTCTACGAGCAGTACTTC. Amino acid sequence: CASSSGTSGGFYEQYF.

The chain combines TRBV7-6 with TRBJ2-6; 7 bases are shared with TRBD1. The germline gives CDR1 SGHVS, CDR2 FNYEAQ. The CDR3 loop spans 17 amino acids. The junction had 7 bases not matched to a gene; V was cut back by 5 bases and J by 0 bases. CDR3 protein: CASSPRGQPSGANVLTF. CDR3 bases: TGTGCCAGCAGCCCGAGGGGACAGCCCTCTGGGGCCAACGTCCTGACTTTC. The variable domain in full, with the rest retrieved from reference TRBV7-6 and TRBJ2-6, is GAGVSQSPRYKVTKRGQDVALRCDPISGHVSLYWYRQALGQGPEFLTYFNYEAQQDKSGLPNDRFSAERPEGSISTLTIQRTEQRDSAMYRCASSPRGQPSGANVLTFGAGSRLTVL.

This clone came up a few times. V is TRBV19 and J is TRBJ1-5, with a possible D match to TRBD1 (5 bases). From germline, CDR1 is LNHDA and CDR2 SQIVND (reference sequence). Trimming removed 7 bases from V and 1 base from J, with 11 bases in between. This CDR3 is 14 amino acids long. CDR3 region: CASNSRGSNQPQHF. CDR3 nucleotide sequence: TGTGCCAGTAACTCTCGGGGCAGCAATCAGCCCCAGCATTTT.

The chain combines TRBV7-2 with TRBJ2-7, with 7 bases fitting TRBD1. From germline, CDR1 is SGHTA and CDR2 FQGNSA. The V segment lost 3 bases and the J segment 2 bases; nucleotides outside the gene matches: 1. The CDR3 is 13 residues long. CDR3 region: CASSFTGAYEQYF. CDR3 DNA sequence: TGTGCCAGCAGCTTTACAGGGGCCTACGAGCAGTACTTC.

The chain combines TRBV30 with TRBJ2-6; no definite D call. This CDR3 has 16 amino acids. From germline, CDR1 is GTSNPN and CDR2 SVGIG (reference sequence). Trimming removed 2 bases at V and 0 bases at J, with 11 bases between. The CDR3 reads CAWSRTGNSGANVLTF. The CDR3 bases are TGTGCCTGGAGTAGAACGGGTAACTCTGGGGCCAACGTCCTGACTTTC.

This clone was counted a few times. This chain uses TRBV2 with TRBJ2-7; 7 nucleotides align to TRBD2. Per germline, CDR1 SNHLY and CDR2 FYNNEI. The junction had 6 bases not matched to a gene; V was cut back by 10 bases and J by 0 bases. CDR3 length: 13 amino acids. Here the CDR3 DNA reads TGTGCCACCCGGTCGGGGGGCTCCTACGAGCAGTACTTC. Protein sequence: CATRSGGSYEQYF.

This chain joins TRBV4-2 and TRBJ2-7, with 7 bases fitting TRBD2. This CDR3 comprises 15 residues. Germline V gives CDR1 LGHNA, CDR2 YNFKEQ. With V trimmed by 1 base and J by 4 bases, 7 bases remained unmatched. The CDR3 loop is CASSQGGTTVYEQYF. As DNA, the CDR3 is TGTGCCAGCAGCCAAGGAGGGACTACTGTTTACGAGCAGTACTTC.

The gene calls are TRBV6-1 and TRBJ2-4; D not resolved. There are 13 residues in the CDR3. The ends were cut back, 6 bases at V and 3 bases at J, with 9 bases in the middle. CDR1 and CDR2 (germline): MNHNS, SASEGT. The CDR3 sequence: CASRNGYKNIQYF. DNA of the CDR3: TGTGCCAGCAGGAACGGATACAAAAACATTCAGTACTTC.

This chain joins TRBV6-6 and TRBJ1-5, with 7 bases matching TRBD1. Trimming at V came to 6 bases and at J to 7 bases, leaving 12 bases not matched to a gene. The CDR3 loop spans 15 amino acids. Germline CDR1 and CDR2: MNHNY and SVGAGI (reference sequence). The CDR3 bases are TGTGCCAGCAGACGTAGAACAGGGGTTCTACAGCCCCAGCATTTT. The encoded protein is CASRRRTGVLQPQHF.

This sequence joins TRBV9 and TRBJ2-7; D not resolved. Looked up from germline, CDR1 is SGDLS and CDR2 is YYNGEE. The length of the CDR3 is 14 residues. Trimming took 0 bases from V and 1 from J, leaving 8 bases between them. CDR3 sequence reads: CASSVAGQSYEQYF. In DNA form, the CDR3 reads TGTGCCAGCAGCGTAGCGGGCCAGTCCTACGAGCAGTACTTC.

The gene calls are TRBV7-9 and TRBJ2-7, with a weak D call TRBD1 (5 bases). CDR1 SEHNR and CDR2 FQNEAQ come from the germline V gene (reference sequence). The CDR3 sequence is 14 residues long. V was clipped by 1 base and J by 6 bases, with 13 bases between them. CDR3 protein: CASSLGGLGSEQYF. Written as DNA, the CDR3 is TGTGCCAGCAGCTTAGGGGGCCTTGGGTCCGAGCAGTACTTC.

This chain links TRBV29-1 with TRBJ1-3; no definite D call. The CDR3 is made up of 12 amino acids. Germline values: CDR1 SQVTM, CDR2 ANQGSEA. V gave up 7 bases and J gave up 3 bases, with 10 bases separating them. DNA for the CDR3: TGCAGCGGATTCTTCCATGGAAACACCATATATTTT. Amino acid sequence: CSGFFHGNTIYF.

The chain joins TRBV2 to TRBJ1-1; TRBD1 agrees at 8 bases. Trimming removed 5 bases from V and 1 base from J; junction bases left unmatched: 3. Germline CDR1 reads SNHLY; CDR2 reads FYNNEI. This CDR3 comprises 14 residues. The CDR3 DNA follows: TGTGCCAGCAGTAGGACAGGGCAGAACACTGAAGCTTTCTTT. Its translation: CASSRTGQNTEAFF.

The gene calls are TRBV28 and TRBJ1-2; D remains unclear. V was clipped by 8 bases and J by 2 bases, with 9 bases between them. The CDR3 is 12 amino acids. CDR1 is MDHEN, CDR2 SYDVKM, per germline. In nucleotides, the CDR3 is TGTGCCAGCGTCAAAGGGAACTATGGCTACACCTTC. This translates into CASVKGNYGYTF.

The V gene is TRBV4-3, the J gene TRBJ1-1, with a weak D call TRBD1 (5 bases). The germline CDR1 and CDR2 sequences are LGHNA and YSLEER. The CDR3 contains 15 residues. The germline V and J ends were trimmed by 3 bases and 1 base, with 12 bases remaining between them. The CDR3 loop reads CASSQGGGRNTEAFF. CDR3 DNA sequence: TGCGCCAGCAGCCAGGGGGGAGGGAGGAACACTGAAGCTTTCTTT.

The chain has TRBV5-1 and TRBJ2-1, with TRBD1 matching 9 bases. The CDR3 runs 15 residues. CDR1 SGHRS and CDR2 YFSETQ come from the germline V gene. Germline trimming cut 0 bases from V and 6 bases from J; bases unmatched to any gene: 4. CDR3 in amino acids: CASSLGTGASNEQFF. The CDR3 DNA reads TGCGCCAGCAGCTTGGGGACAGGGGCCTCCAATGAGCAGTTCTTC.

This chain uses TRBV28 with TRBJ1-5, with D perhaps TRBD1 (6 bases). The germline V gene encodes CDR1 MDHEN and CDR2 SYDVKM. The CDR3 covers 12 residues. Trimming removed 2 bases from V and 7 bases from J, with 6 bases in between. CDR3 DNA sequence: TGTGCCAGCAGTTTAGGGACACAGCCCCAGCATTTT. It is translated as CASSLGTQPQHF. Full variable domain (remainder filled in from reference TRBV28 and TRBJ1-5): DVKVTQSSRYLVKRTGEKVFLECVQDMDHENMFWYRQDPGLGLRLIYFSYDVKMKEKGDIPEGYSVSREKKERFSLILESASTNQTSMYLCASSLGTQPQHFGDGTRLSIL.

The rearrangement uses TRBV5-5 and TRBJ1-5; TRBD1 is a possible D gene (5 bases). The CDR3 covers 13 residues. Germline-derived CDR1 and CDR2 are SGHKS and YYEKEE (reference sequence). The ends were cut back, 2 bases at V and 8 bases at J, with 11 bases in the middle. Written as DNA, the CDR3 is TGTGCCAGCAGCTTCGGGGCGGGGGAGCCCCAGCATTTT. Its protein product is CASSFGAGEPQHF.

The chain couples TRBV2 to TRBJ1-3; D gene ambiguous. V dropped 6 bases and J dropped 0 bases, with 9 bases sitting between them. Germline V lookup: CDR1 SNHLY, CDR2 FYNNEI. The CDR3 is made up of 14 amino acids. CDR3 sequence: CASRAESSGNTIYF. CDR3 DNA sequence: TGTGCCAGCAGGGCAGAGAGCTCTGGAAACACCATATATTTT.

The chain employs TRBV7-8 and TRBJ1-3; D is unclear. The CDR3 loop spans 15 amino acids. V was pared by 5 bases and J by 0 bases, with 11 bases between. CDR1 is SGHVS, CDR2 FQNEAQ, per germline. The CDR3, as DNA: TGTGCCAGCAGCGCAACCGGGAGCTCTGGAAACACCATATATTTT. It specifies CASSATGSSGNTIYF.

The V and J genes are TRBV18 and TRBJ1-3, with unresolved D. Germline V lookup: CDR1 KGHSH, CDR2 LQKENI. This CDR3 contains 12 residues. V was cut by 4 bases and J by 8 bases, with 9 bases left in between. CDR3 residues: CASSLNQDTIYF. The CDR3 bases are TGTGCCAGCTCACTCAACCAGGACACCATATATTTT.

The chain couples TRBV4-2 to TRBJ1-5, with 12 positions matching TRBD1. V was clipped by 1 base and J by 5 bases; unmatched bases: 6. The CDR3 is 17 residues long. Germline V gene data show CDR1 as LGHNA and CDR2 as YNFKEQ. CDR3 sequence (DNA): TGTGCCAGCAGCCAAGCTGCTGGGACAGGGGGCGATCAGCCCCAGCATTTT. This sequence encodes CASSQAAGTGGDQPQHF.

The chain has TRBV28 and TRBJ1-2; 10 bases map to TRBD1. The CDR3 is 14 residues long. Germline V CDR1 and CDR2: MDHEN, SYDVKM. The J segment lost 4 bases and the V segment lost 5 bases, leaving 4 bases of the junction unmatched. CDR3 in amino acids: CASSAGTGVYGYTF. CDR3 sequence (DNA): TGTGCCAGCAGTGCCGGGACAGGGGTCTATGGCTACACCTTC.

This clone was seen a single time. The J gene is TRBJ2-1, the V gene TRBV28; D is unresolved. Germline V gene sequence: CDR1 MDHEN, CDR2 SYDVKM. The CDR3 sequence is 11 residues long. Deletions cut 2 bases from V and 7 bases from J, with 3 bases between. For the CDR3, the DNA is TGTGCCAGCAGTTTAGGGAATGAGCAGTTCTTC. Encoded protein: CASSLGNEQFF.